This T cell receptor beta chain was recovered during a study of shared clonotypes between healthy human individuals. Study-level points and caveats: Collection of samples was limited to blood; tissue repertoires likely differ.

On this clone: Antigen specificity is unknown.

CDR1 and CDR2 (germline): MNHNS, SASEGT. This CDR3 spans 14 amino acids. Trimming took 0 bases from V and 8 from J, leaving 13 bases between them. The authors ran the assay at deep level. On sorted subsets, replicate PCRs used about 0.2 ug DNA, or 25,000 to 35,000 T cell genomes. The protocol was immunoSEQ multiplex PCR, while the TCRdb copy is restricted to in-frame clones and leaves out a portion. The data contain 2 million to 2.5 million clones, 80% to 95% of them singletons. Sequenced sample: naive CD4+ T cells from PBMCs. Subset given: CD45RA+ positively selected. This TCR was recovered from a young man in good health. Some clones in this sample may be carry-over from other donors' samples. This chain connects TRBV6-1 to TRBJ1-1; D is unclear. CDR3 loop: CASSEALHLGEAFF. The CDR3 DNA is TGTGCCAGCAGTGAAGCGCTTCATTTGGGGGAAGCTTTCTTT.